What follows are 13 T cell receptor beta chains derived from one specimen sequenced in a study of blood T cell repertoires in COVID-19. Profiling relied on immunoSEQ multiplex PCR, and the TCRdb table lists in-frame clones only, not all of them. The data contain over 450,000 clones, roughly 89% of them singletons. The sequencing sample was made of peripheral blood. The source is a man aged 18-30 years with COVID-19, enrolled during active disease.

A single count supports this clone. The V and J genes are TRBV11-3 and TRBJ2-2; TRBD2 aligns across 11 bases. This CDR3 has 15 amino acids. Per germline, CDR1 SGHNT and CDR2 YENEEA. Germline trimming cut 5 bases from V and 5 bases from J; bases unmatched to any gene: 4. CDR3 nucleotide sequence: TGTGCCAGCAGCCCTCCTAGCGGGAGGACCGGGGAGCTGTTTTTT. Protein sequence: CASSPPSGRTGELFF.

This chain links TRBV2 with TRBJ2-5; 10 nucleotides line up with TRBD2. The CDR3 covers 17 residues. Trimming cost V 9 bases and J 4 bases; bases outside gene matches: 17. The germline V gene encodes CDR1 SNHLY and CDR2 FYNNEI. Written as DNA, the CDR3 is TGTGCCAGTCGCCGAATTCCGAGCGGGGGGGCGGGAGAGACCCAGTACTTC. Translation: CASRRIPSGGAGETQYF.

J is TRBJ2-5 and V is TRBV2; maybe TRBD2 (6 bases). The germline CDR1 and CDR2 sequences are SNHLY and FYNNEI. Trimming pared 4 bases from V and 5 bases from J, leaving 14 bases between. The CDR3 covers 14 residues. The CDR3 DNA reads as TGTGCCAGCAGTGTCTGGCGGGGCGGGGAGACCCAGTACTTC. Protein sequence: CASSVWRGGETQYF.

The V and J genes are TRBV6-5 and TRBJ1-1, with 7 bases fitting TRBD1. This CDR3 is 13 amino acids long. From germline, CDR1 is MNHEY and CDR2 SVGAGI. V lost 10 bases to trimming and J lost 0 bases; unmatched junction nucleotides: 5. The CDR3 here is CATMTGLNTEAFF. The CDR3, as DNA: TGTGCCACCATGACAGGGCTGAACACTGAAGCTTTCTTT.

The V and J genes are TRBV19 and TRBJ2-2; 11 nucleotides align to TRBD2. Germline lookup yields CDR1 LNHDA and CDR2 SQIVND (reference sequence). Unmatched junction bases numbered 7, after V lost 7 bases and J lost 0 bases. This CDR3 has 17 residues. In DNA form, the CDR3 reads TGTGCCAGTACGAGACTAGCGGGGTTAGCGAACACCGGGGAGCTGTTTTTT. Translating it yields CASTRLAGLANTGELFF.

The V gene is TRBV11-1, the J gene TRBJ2-5; TRBD2 matches 11 bases. V shed 3 bases and J 2 bases; nucleotides not matched to a gene: 5. The CDR3 runs 16 residues. The V gene's germline CDR1 is SGHAT and CDR2 FQDESV (reference sequence). This CDR3 is CASSLTSGVYQETQYF. In DNA form, the CDR3 reads TGTGCCAGCAGCTTGACTAGCGGGGTGTATCAAGAGACCCAGTACTTC.

The rearrangement links TRBV4-1 to TRBJ2-1; no reliable D call. V shed 0 bases and J shed 6 bases, with 15 bases lying between them. CDR1 is MGHRA and CDR2 is YSYEKL in the germline V gene. This CDR3 is 16 amino acids long. The CDR3 DNA reads TGCGCCAGCAGCCAAGATCCGGAGCTCCTGGGCAATGAGCAGTTCTTC. Translating it yields CASSQDPELLGNEQFF.

This clone occurred once. This chain connects TRBV13 to TRBJ2-3; 8 bases map to TRBD2. The junction had 18 bases not matched to a gene; V was cut back by 5 bases and J by 5 bases. CDR1 PRHDT and CDR2 FYEKMQ come from the germline V gene (reference sequence). The CDR3 is 18 amino acids. In nucleotides, the CDR3 is TGTGCCAGCAGCCGTCCCATAAGCGGGGGAGCCTTAGAAGATACGCAGTATTTT. Its translation: CASSRPISGGALEDTQYF.

J is TRBJ1-1 and V is TRBV20-1; weak D call: TRBD1 (6 bases). Germline V lookup: CDR1 DFQATT, CDR2 SNEGSKA (reference sequence). The CDR3 totals 14 residues. Between the trimmed V and J ends, which lost 3 bases and 1 base, there was a span of 12 bases. The CDR3: CSASGGLQNTEAFF. The CDR3 nucleotides are TGCAGTGCTAGTGGGGGCTTACAGAACACTGAAGCTTTCTTT.

The rearrangement uses TRBV3-1 (or the pseudogene TRBV3-2) and TRBJ1-5; 7 nucleotides line up with TRBD1. CDR1 and CDR2 (germline): LGHDT, YNNKEL (reference sequence). This CDR3 has 19 residues. J lost 0 bases, V lost 9 bases, and 20 bases had no gene match. In DNA, the CDR3 is TGTGCCAGAGAGCAGGGGGACAGTGAAAAAACCTATAGCAATCAGCCCCAGCATTTT. Its translation: CAREQGDSEKTYSNQPQHF.

V usage is TRBV19 and J usage is TRBJ1-5; D ambiguous. The length of the CDR3 is 14 residues. Germline-derived CDR1 and CDR2 are LNHDA and SQIVND (reference sequence). V was cut by 3 bases and J by 3 bases, with 9 bases left in between. CDR3 protein: CASSIWGDNQPQHF. CDR3 nucleotides: TGTGCCAGTAGTATTTGGGGAGACAATCAGCCCCAGCATTTT.

The rearrangement uses TRBV2 and TRBJ2-3; TRBD2 is a possible D gene (5 bases). This CDR3 region has 12 residues. The ends were cut back, 11 bases at V and 3 bases at J, with 12 bases in the middle. From germline, CDR1 is SNHLY and CDR2 FYNNEI. CDR3 amino acids: CAGRERTDTQYF. In DNA form, the CDR3 reads TGTGCCGGAAGGGAGAGGACAGATACGCAGTATTTT.

The chain is built from TRBV5-6 and TRBJ2-7; D might be TRBD1 (5 bases). Germline CDR1 and CDR2: SGHDT and YYEEEE. Trimming took 2 bases from V and 6 from J, leaving 15 bases between them. There are 14 residues in the CDR3. CDR3 nucleotides: TGTGCCAGCAGCTTAGGCAGGGCGTCTGGCGAGCAGTACTTC. Amino acid sequence: CASSLGRASGEQYF. The whole variable domain, remainder taken from reference TRBV5-6 and TRBJ2-7, is DAGVTQSPTHLIKTRGQQVTLRCSPKSGHDTVSWYQQALGQGPQFIFQYYEEEERQRGNFPDRFSGHQFPNYSSELNVNALLLGDSALYLCASSLGRASGEQYFGPGTRLTVT.